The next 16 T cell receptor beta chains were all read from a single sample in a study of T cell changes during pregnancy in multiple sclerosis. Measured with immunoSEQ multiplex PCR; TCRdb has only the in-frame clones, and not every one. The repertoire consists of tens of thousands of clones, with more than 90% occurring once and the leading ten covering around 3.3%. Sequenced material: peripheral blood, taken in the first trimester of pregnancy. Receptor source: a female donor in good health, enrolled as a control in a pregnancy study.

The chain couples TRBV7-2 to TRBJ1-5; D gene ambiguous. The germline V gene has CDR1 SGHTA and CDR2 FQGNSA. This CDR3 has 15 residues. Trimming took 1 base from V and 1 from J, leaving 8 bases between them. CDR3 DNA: TGTGCCAGCAGCTTAGAGGCCGGGAGCAATCAGCCCCAGCATTTT. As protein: CASSLEAGSNQPQHF.

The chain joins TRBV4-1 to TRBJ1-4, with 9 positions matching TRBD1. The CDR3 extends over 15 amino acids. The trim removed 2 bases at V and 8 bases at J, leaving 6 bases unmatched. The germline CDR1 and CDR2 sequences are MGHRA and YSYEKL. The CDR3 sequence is CASSQPGQGLEKLFF. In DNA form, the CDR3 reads TGCGCCAGCAGCCAACCGGGACAGGGACTGGAAAAACTGTTTTTT.

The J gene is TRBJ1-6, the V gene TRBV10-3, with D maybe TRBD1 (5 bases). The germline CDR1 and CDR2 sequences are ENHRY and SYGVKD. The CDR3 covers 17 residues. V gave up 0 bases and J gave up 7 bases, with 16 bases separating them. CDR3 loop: CAISESQGEWANSPLHF. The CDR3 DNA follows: TGTGCCATCAGTGAGTCGCAAGGGGAATGGGCGAATTCACCCCTCCACTTT.

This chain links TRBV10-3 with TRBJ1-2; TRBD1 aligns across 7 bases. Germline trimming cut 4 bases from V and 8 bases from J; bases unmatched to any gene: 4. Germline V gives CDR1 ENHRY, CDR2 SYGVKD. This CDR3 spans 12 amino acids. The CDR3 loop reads CAISAGGTGYTF. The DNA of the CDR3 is TGTGCCATCAGTGCAGGGGGGACAGGCTACACCTTC.

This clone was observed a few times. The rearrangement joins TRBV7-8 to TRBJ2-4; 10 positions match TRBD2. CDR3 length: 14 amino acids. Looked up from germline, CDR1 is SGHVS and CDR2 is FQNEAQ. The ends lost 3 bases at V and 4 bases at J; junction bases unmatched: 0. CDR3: CASSLTSGKNIQYF. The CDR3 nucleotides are TGTGCCAGCAGCTTGACTAGCGGGAAAAACATTCAGTACTTC.

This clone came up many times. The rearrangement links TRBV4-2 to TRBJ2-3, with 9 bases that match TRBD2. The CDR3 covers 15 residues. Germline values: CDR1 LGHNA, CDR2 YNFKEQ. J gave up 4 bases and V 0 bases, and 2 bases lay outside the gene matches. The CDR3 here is CASSQDAGGPDTQYF. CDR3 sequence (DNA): TGTGCCAGCAGCCAAGATGCGGGAGGGCCAGATACGCAGTATTTT.

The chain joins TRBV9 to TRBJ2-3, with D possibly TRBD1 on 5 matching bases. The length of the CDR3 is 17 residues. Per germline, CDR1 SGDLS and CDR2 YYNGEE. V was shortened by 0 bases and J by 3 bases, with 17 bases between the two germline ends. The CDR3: CASSVESRVVGTDTQYF. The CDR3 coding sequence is TGTGCCAGCAGCGTAGAAAGCAGGGTAGTTGGGACAGATACGCAGTATTTT.

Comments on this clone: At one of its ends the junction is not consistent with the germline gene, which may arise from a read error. CDR3 residues: CASSWGGAGVGKNF. CDR3 in DNA: TGTGCCAGCAGCTGGGGGGGAGCAGGGGTGGGAAAAAACTTC. The rearrangement links TRBV5-4 to TRBJ2-7; the D gene is possibly TRBD2 (7 bases). The CDR3 has 14 residues. From germline, CDR1 is SGHNT and CDR2 YYREEE (reference sequence).

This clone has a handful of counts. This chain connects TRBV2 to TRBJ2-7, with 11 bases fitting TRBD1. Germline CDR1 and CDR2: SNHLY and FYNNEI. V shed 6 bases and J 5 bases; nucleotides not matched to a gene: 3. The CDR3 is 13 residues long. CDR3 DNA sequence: TGTGCCAGCAGAGGACAGGGGGCTGACGAGCAGTACTTC. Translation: CASRGQGADEQYF.

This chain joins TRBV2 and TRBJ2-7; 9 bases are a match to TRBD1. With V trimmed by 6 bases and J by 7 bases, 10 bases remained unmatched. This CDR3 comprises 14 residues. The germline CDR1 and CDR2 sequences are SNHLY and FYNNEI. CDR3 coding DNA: TGTGCCAGCAGCCGGAACAGGGGGCAGGGTGAGCAGTACTTC. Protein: CASSRNRGQGEQYF.

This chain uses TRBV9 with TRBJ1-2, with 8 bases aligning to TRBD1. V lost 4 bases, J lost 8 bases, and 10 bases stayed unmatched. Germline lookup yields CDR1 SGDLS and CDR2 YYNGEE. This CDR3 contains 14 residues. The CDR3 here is CASSLRTGMGGYTF. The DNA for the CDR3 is TGTGCCAGCAGCCTGCGGACAGGGATGGGGGGCTACACCTTC.

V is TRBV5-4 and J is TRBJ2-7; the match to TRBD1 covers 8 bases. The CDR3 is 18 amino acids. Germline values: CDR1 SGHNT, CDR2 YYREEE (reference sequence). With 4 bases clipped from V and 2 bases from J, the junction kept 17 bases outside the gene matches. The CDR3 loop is CASSHGTGGFYRAYEQYF. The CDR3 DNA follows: TGTGCCAGCAGCCACGGGACAGGAGGATTCTACAGGGCCTACGAGCAGTACTTC. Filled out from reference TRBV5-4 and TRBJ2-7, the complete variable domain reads ETGVTQSPTHLIKTRGQQVTLRCSSQSGHNTVSWYQQALGQGPQFIFQYYREEENGRGNFPPRFSGLQFPNYSSELNVNALELDDSALYLCASSHGTGGFYRAYEQYFGPGTRLTVT.

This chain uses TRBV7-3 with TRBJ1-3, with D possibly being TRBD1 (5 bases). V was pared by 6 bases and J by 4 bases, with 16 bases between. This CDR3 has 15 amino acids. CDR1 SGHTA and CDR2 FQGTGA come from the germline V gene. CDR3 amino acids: CASSLSGGSGNTIYF. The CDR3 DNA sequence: TGTGCCAGCAGTCTTTCCGGGGGTAGCGGAAACACCATATATTTT.

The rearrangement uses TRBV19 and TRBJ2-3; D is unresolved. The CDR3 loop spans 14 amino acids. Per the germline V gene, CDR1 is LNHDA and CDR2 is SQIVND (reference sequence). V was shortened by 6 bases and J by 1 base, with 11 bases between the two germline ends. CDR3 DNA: TGTGCCAGTAGAAATGGCTTCCGCACAGATACGCAGTATTTT. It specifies CASRNGFRTDTQYF.

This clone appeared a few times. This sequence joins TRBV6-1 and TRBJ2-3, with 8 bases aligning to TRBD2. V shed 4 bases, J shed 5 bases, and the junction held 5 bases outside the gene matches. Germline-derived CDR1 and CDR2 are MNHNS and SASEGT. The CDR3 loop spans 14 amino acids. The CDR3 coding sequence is TGTGCCAGCAGTGTGCGACTAGCGATAGATACGCAGTATTTT. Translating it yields CASSVRLAIDTQYF.

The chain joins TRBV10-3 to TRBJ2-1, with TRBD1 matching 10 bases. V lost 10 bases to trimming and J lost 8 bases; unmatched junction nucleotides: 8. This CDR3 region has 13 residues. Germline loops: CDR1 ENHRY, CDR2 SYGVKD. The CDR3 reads CATHRDRGDEQFF. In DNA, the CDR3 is TGTGCCACCCACCGGGACAGGGGTGATGAGCAGTTCTTC.